This paragraph reports one TCR beta chain. As yet, its antigen is unknown. Generated by immunoSEQ multiplex PCR, the TCRdb table keeps only in-frame clones and is missing some. The sample gives around 72,000 clones, around 90% of which show up once; less than 3% is in the top ten. The sample is drawn from a study of OX40 agonist ivuxolimab in advanced cancers. Across the whole study: Dose-escalation patients had hepatocellular carcinoma, melanoma, renal cell or head and neck cancer. Study results and caveats: Circulating CD4+ and CD8+ T cells showed clonal expansion by week 6 at 0.1 to 3.0 mg/kg.

With autoimmune disease history or systemic immunosuppression, patients were excluded. On cycle 4 day 1 and cycle 7 day 1, as well as at baseline, blood was sampled. In germline, CDR1 is MDHEN, CDR2 SYDVKM. With 1 base removed from V and 0 bases from J, the gap between germline ends came to 7 bases. CDR3 length: 14 amino acids. Sample: CD4+ or CD8+ T cells sorted from blood, taken in a trial of the OX40 agonist ivuxolimab. This TCR came from an adult with an advanced solid tumor such as melanoma, head and neck, liver or kidney cancer. The chain links TRBV28 to TRBJ2-7, with D tentatively TRBD1 (6 bases). CDR3 amino acids: CASSLLGGSYEQYF. CDR3 DNA sequence: TGTGCCAGCAGTTTATTAGGGGGCTCCTACGAGCAGTACTTC.